The 2 T cell receptor beta chains below all came from one sample that was sequenced in a study of T cell responses to AZD1222 COVID-19 vaccine. Profiled with immunoSEQ multiplex PCR; TCRdb holds only in-frame clones, not every one. The sample has tens of thousands of clones, about nine tenths seen once. Sequencing was performed on peripheral blood, taken 28 days after the second AZD1222 dose. Receptors were obtained from an adult who received the AZD1222 COVID-19 vaccine.

The chain joins TRBV27 to TRBJ2-5; weak D call: TRBD2 (6 bases). The germline V gene encodes CDR1 MNHEY and CDR2 SMNVEV (reference sequence). CDR3 length: 16 amino acids. V dropped 6 bases and J dropped 1 base, with 18 bases sitting between them. For the CDR3, the DNA is TGTGCCAGCAGCCTATACCCTCCGGGAGCCCAAGAGACCCAGTACTTC. Amino acids: CASSLYPPGAQETQYF.

The rearrangement joins TRBV7-9 to TRBJ2-1, with D perhaps TRBD2 (7 bases). This CDR3 is 16 amino acids long. Looked up from germline, CDR1 is SEHNR and CDR2 is FQNEAQ (reference sequence). V lost 1 base, J lost 9 bases, and 19 bases lay in between. CDR3 DNA: TGTGCCAGCAGCTTAGGACTAGCAGGGCTAGGGGGTGAGCAGTTCTTC. Protein product: CASSLGLAGLGGEQFF.